This TCR beta chain came from a study of T cells in Graves' hyperthyroidism and ophthalmopathy. Across the study: Peripheral blood was taken when the disease was first diagnosed, before any treatment began.

The CDR3 has 17 amino acids. In germline, CDR1 is KGHSH, CDR2 LQKENI. Losses at the gene ends were 2 bases for V and 0 bases for J; bases not matched to a gene: 4. Criteria for exclusion of patients were uncontrolled infection, other autoimmune disease, pregnancy or lactation. For the diagnoses, clinical symptoms, serum thyroxine and TRAb, thyroid ultrasound and orbital computed tomography were used. Amplification targeted TCR beta CDR3 regions from RNA transcripts. TCR CDR3 underwent first-round RT-PCR with the HTBI primer set. Each CDR3 protein is one row after TCRdb ran MiXCR on the multiplex PCR reads. This table holds nearly 250,000 distinct CDR3 sequences, about 17% found once. This clonotype was counted at least ten times.

The source material was blood. This sequence joins TRBV18 and TRBJ1-3; 10 positions match TRBD1. The receptor was derived from a young woman with Graves' ophthalmopathy. As DNA, the CDR3 is TGTGCCAGCTCACCAACCGGGACAGGGGCCTCTGGAAACACCATATATTTT. Residues: CASSPTGTGASGNTIYF.